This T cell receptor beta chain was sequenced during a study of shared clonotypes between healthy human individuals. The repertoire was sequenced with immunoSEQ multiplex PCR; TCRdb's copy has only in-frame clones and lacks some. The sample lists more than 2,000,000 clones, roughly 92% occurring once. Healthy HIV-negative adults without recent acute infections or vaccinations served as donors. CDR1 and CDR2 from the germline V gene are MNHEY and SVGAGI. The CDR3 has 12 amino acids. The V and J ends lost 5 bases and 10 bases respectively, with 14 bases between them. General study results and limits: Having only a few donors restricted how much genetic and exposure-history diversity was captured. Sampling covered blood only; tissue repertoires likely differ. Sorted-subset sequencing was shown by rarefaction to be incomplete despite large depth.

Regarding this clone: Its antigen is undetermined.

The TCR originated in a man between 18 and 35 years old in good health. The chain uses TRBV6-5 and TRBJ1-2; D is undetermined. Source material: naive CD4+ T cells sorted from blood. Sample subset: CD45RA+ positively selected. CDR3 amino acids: CASSPGPDHYTF. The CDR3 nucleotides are TGTGCCAGCAGTCCCGGCCCCGACCACTACACCTTC.